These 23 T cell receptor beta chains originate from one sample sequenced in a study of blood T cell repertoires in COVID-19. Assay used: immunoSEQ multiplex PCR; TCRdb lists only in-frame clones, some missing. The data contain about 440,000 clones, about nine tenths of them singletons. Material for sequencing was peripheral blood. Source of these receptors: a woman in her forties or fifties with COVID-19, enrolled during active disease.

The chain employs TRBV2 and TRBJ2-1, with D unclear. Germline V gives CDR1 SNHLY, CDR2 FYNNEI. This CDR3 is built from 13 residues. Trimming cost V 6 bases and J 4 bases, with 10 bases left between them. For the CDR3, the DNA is TGTGCCAGCAGGGTACGGAGATACAATGAGCAGTTCTTC. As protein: CASRVRRYNEQFF.

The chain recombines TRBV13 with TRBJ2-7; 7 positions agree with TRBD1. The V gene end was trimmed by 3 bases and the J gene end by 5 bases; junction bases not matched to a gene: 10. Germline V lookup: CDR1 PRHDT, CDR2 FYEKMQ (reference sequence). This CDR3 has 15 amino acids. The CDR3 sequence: CASSFGDRVRNEQYF. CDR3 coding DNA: TGTGCCAGCAGCTTCGGAGACAGGGTGAGAAACGAGCAGTACTTC.

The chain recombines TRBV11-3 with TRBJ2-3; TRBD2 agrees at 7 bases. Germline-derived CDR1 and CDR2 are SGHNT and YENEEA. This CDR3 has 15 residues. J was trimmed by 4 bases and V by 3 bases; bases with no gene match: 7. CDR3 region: CASSLGSGEADTQYF. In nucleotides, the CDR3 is TGTGCCAGCAGCTTGGGGAGCGGGGAGGCAGATACGCAGTATTTT.

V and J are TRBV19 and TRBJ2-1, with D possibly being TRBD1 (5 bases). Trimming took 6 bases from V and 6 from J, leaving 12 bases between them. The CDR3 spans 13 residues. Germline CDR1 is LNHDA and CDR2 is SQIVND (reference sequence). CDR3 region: CASRTIGANEQFF. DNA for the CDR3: TGTGCCAGTAGGACCATAGGGGCCAATGAGCAGTTCTTC. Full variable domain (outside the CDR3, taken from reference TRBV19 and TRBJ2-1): DGGITQSPKYLFRKEGQNVTLSCEQNLNHDAMYWYRQDPGQGLRLIYYSQIVNDFQKGDIAEGYSVSREKKESFPLTVTSAQKNPTAFYLCASRTIGANEQFFGPGTRLTVL.

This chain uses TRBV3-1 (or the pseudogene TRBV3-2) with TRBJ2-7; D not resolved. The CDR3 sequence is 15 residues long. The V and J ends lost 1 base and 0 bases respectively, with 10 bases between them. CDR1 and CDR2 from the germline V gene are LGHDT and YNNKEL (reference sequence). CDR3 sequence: CASSQVFGVSYEQYF. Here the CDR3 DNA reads TGTGCCAGCAGCCAAGTCTTCGGAGTCTCCTACGAGCAGTACTTC.

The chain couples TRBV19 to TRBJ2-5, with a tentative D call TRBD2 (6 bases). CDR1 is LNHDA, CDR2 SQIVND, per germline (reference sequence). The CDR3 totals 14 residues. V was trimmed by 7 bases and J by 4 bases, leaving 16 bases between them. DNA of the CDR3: TGTGCCAGTAACTCCGGAGGGGTTCGAGAGACCCAGTACTTC. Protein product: CASNSGGVRETQYF.

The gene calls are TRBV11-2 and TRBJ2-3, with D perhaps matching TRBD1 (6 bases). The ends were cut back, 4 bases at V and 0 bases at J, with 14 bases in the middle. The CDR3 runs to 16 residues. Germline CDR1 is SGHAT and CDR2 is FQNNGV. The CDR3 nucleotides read TGTGCCAGCAGCTACGTACAGGGCTTTAGCACAGATACGCAGTATTTT. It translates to CASSYVQGFSTDTQYF.

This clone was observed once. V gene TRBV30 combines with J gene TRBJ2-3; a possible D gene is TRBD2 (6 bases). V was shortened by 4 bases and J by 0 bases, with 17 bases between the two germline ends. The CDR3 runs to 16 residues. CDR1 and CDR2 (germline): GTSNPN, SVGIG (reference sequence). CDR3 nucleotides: TGTGCCTGGATCCACGGACTACCCCATAGCACAGATACGCAGTATTTT. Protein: CAWIHGLPHSTDTQYF.

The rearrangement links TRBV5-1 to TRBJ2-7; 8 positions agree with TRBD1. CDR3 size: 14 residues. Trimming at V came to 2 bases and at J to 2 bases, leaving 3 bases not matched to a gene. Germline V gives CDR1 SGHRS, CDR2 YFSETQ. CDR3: CASSFGTGPYEQYF. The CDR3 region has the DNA TGCGCCAGCAGCTTCGGGACAGGACCCTACGAGCAGTACTTC.

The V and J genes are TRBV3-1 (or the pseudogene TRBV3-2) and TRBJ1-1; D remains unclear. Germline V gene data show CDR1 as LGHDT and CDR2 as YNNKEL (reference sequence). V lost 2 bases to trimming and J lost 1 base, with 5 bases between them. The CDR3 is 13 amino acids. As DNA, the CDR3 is TGTGCCAGCAGCCAAACACCGAACACTGAAGCTTTCTTT. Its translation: CASSQTPNTEAFF.

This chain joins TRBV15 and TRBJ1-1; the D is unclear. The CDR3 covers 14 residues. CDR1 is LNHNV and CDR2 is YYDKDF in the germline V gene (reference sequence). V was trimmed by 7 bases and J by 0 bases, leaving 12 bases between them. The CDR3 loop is CATKQTPMNTEAFF. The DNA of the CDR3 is TGTGCCACCAAACAGACCCCTATGAACACTGAAGCTTTCTTT.

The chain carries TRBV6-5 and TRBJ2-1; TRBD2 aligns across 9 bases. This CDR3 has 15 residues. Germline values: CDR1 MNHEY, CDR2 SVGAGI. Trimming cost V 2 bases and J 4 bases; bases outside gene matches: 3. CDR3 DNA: TGTGCCAGCAGTTACCGAGCGGGGGGATACAATGAGCAGTTCTTC. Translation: CASSYRAGGYNEQFF.

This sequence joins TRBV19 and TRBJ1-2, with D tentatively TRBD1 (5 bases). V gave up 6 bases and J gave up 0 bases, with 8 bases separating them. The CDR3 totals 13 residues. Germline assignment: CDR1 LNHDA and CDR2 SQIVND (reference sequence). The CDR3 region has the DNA TGTGCCAGTAGACAGGAAGCTAACTATGGCTACACCTTC. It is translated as CASRQEANYGYTF.

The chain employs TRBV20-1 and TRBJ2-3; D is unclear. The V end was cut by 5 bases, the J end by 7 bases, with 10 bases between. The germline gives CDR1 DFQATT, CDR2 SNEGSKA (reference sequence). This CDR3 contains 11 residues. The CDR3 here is CSAPSVNTQYF. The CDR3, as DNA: TGCAGTGCTCCCTCAGTCAATACGCAGTATTTT.

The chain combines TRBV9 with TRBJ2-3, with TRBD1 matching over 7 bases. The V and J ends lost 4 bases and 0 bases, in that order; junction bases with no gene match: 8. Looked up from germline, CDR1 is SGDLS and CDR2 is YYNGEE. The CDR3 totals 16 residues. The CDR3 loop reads CASSLGGLRSTDTQYF. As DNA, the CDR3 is TGTGCCAGCAGCTTAGGGGGCCTACGTAGCACAGATACGCAGTATTTT.

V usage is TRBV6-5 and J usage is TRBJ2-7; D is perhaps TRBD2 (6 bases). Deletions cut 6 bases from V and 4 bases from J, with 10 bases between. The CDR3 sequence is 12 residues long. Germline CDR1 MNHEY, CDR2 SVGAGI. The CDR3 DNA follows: TGTGCCAGCAGGGAGGGGTGGTACGAGCAGTACTTC. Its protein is CASREGWYEQYF.

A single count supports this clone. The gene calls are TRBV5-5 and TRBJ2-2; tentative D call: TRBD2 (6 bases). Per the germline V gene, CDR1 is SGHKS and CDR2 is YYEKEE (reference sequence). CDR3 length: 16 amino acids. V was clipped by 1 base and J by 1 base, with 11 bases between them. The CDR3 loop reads CASSLKLGLNTGELFF. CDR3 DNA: TGTGCCAGCAGCTTGAAGCTGGGACTGAACACCGGGGAGCTGTTTTTT.

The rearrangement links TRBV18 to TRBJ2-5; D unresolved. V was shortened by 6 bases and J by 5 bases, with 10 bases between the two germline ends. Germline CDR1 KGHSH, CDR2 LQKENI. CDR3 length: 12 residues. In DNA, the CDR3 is TGTGCCAGCTCCCCCTTCGGGGAGACCCAGTACTTC. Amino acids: CASSPFGETQYF.

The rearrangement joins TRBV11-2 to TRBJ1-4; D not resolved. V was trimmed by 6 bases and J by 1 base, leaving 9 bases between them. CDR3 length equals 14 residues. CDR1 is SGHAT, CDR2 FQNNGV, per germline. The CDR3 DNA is TGTGCCAGCAGTTCACTGAAAACTAATGAAAAACTGTTTTTT. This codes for CASSSLKTNEKLFF. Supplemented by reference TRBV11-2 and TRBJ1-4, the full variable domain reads EAGVAQSPRYKIIEKRQSVAFWCNPISGHATLYWYQQILGQGPKLLIQFQNNGVVDDSQLPKDRFSAERLKGVDSTLKIQPAKLEDSAVYLCASSSLKTNEKLFFGSGTQLSVL.

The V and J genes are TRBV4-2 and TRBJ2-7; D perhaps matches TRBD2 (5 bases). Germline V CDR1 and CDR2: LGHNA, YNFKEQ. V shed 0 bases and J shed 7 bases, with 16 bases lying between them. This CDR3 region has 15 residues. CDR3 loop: CASSQDTGPTGEQYF. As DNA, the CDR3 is TGTGCCAGCAGCCAAGATACGGGCCCGACGGGGGAGCAGTACTTC.

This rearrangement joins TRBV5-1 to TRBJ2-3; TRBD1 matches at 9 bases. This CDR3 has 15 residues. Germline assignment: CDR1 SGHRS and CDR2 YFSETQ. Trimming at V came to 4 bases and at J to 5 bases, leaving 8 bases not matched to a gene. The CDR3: CASSLLGQGGDTQYF. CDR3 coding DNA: TGCGCCAGCAGCCTTTTGGGACAGGGCGGAGATACGCAGTATTTT.

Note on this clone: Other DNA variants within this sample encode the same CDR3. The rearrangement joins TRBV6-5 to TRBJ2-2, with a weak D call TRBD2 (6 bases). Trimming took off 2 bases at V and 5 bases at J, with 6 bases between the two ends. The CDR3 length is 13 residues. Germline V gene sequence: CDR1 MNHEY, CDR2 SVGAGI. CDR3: CASSYGGTGELFF. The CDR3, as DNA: TGTGCCAGCAGTTACGGAGGGACCGGGGAGCTGTTTTTT.

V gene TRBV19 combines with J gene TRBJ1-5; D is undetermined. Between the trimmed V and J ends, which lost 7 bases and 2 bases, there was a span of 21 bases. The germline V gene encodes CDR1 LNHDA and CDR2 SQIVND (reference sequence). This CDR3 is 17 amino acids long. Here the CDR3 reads CASTLYTGGYGNQPQHF. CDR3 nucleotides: TGTGCCAGTACCCTATATACGGGAGGCTATGGCAATCAGCCCCAGCATTTT.